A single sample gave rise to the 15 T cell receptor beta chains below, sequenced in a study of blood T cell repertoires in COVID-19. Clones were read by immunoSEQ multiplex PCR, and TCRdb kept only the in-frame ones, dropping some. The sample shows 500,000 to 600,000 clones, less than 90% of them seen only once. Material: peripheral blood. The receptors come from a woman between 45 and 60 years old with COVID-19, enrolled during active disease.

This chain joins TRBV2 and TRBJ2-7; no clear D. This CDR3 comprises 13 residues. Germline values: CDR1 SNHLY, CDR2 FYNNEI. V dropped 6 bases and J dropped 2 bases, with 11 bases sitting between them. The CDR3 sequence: CASSADTTYEQYF. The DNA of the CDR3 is TGTGCCAGCAGCGCCGACACGACCTACGAGCAGTACTTC.

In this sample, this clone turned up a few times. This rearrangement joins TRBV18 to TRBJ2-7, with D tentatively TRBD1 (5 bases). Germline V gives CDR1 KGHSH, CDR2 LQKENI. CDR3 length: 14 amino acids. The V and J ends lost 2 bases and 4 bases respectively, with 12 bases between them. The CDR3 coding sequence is TGTGCCAGCTCACCAATGAAGGGGCCTTACGAGCAGTACTTC. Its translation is CASSPMKGPYEQYF.

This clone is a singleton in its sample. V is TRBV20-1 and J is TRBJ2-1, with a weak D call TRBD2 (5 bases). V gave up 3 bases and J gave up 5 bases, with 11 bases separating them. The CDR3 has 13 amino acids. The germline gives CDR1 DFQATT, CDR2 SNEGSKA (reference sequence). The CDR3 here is CSASPDYNNEQFF. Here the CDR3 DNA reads TGCAGTGCTAGTCCAGACTATAACAATGAGCAGTTCTTC.

DNA of the CDR3: TGTGCCAGCAGCCAAGGGGCATCAAGTGAAGCTTTCTTT. Translated: CASSQGASSEAFF. The chain employs TRBV7-9 and TRBJ1-1; D perhaps matches TRBD1 (5 bases). The CDR3 length is 13 residues. V was shortened by 5 bases and J by 7 bases, with 14 bases between the two germline ends. Germline V gives CDR1 SEHNR, CDR2 FQNEAQ (reference sequence).

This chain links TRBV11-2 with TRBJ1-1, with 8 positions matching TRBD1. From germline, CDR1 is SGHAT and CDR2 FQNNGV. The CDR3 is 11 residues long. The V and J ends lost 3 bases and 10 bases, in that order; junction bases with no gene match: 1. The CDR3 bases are TGTGCCAGCAGCTTCAGGGGGCGAGCTTTCTTT. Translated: CASSFRGRAFF.

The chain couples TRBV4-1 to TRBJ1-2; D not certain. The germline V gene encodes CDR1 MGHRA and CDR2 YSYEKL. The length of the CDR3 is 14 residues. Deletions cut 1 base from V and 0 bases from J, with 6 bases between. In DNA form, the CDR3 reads TGCGCCAGCAGCCAAGGGGCAGCTAACTATGGCTACACCTTC. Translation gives CASSQGAANYGYTF.

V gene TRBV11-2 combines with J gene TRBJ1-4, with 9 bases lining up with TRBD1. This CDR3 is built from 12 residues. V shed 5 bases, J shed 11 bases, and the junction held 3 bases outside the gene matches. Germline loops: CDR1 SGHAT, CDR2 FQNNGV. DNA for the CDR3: TGTGCCAGCAGCGTACAGGGGGCCAAACTGTTTTTT. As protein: CASSVQGAKLFF.

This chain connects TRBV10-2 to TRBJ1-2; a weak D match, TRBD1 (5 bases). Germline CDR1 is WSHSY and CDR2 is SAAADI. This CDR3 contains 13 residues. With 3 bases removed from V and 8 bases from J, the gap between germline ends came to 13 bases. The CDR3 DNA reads TGCGCCAGCAGTGACGGGGGACGGAGCGGCTACACCTTC. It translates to CASSDGGRSGYTF.

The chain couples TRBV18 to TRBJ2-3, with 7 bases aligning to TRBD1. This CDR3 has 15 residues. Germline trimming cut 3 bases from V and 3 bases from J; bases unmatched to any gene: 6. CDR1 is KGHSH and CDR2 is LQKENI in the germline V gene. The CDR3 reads CASSPSGQKTDTQYF. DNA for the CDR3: TGTGCCAGCTCACCCTCGGGACAGAAAACAGATACGCAGTATTTT.

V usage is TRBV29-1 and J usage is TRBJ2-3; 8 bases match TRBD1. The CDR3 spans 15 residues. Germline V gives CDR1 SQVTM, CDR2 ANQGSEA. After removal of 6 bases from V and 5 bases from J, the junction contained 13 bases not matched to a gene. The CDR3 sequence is CSVARDRNFGDTQYF. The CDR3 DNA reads TGCAGCGTCGCCCGGGACAGGAATTTCGGAGATACGCAGTATTTT.

CDR3 sequence: CASSPGVGAFF. The CDR3, as DNA: TGTGCCAGCAGCCCAGGGGTAGGTGCTTTCTTT. The rearrangement uses TRBV6-6 and TRBJ1-1; tentatively, D is TRBD1 (6 bases). There are 11 residues in the CDR3. Germline lookup yields CDR1 MNHNY and CDR2 SVGAGI (reference sequence). The germline V and J ends were trimmed by 6 bases and 11 bases, with 13 bases remaining between them.

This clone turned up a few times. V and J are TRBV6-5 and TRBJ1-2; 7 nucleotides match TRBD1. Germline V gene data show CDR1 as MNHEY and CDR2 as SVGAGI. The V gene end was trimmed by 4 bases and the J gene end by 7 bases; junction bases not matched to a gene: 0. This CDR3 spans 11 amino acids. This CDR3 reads CASSSGGGYTF. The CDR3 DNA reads TGTGCCAGCAGTTCAGGGGGTGGCTACACCTTC.

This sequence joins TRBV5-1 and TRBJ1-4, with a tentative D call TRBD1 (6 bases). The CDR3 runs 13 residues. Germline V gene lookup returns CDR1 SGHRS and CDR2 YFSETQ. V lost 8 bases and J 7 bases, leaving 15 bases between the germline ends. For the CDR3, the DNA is TGCGCCAGTTCACAGGGAGCAAGTGAAAAACTGTTTTTT. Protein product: CASSQGASEKLFF.

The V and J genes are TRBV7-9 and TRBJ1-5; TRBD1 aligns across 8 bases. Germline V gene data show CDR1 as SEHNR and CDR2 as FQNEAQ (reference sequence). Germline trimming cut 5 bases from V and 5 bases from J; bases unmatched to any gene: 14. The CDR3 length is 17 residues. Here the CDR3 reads CASSHTRTGRRHQPQHF. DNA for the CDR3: TGTGCCAGCAGCCACACACGGACAGGGAGAAGGCATCAGCCCCAGCATTTT.

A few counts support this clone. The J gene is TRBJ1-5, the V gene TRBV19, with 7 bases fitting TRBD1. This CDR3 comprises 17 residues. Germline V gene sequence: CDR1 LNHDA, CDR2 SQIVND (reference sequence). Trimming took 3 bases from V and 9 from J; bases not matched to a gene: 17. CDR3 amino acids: CASSMGTGTDFSWPQHF. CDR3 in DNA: TGTGCCAGTAGTATGGGAACCGGGACAGACTTCAGTTGGCCCCAGCATTTT.